The clone carrying this T cell receptor (beta chain) turned up a few times. This sample stems from a study of identical twins. Template switching added a universal primer binding site, and final cDNA carried unique molecular identifiers. TCRdb re-called the 5' RACE reads with MiXCR, one entry per CDR3 protein. The sample lists 500,000 or so distinct CDR3 sequences; 14% were seen once. The CDR3 spans 15 residues. The V end lost 6 bases, the J end lost 8 bases, and 20 bases lay between the germline ends. The V gene's germline CDR1 is SNHLY and CDR2 FYNNEI. These data also formed part of another study, on yellow fever vaccine responses in identical twins.

The chain employs TRBV2 and TRBJ2-1; D may match TRBD1 or TRBD2 (5 bases each). The source is a woman younger than 35 in good health. The sequenced material came from CD4+ T cells sorted from blood. DNA of the CDR3: TGTGCCAGCAGCAGGAGGACATCAGCTGGTCATGAGCAGTTCTTC. This translates into CASSRRTSAGHEQFF. Based on the CDR3 plus reference TRBV2 and TRBJ2-1, the full variable domain is EPEVTQTPSHQVTQMGQEVILRCVPISNHLYFYWYRQILGQKVEFLVSFYNNEISEKSEIFDDQFSVERPDGSNFTLKIRSTKLEDSAMYFCASSRRTSAGHEQFFGPGTRLTVL.